Listed below are T cell receptor beta chains from one sample, sequenced in a study of cytomegalovirus exposure and HLA in healthy donors. Repertoires were generated with immunoSEQ multiplex PCR, while TCRdb's copy carries only in-frame clones and drops some. The sample has some 130,000 clones, approximately 80% seen once. The specimen sequenced was PBMCs. All receptors come from a man aged 40-49 years in good health and CMV-seronegative. The CDR3 runs from the conserved cysteine through the conserved F or W. The D gene is left open where the match is weak. The listing skips clone size in some rows; elsewhere it reads once, few, many or a size class.

DNA	CDR3	V	J	D	size
TGTGCCAGCAGTCCAAGGGACAGGGGGTACAATGAGCAGTTCTTC	CASSPRDRGYNEQFF	TRBV6-1	TRBJ2-1	TRBD1	.
TGCGCCAGCACCCGGGGGTCCCTTGTGCGCTACAGCTCTGGAAACACCATATATTTT	CASTRGSLVRYSSGNTIYF	TRBV23-1	TRBJ1-3	.	.
TGTGCCTGGAGTGAGGGGGACCGGCTGTTTTTT	CAWSEGDRLFF	TRBV30	TRBJ1-4	.	.
TGTGCCAGCTCAACAGCTTACGAGCAGTACTTC	CASSTAYEQYF	TRBV18	TRBJ2-7	.	.
TGCGCCAGCAGGCCGACGGACTCTAACACCGGGGAGCTGTTTTTT	CASRPTDSNTGELFF	TRBV5-1	TRBJ2-2	.	.
TGTGCCAGCAGCTTAGGCGGGAGAGGTGGAGAGACCCAGTACTTC	CASSLGGRGGETQYF	TRBV7-2	TRBJ2-5	TRBD2	.
TGTGCCAGCAGTTTAGGGGACAAGTACCAAAGGGGCTACACCTTC	CASSLGDKYQRGYTF	TRBV28	TRBJ1-2	.	few
TGTGCCAGCAGCCAAATTGATACGCAGTATTTT	CASSQIDTQYF	TRBV6-1	TRBJ2-3	.	few
TGTGCCAGCAGCCCCGGGAGAACTAACTATGGCTACACCTTC	CASSPGRTNYGYTF	TRBV2	TRBJ1-2	.	.
TGTGCCAGCTCACAGATGCAGGTCCATGGCAATGAGCAGTTCTTC	CASSQMQVHGNEQFF	TRBV18	TRBJ2-1	.	few
TGTGCCAGCAGCTTATACCAGAACCTGATTCGTACCCAACATGAGCAGTTCTTC	CASSLYQNLIRTQHEQFF	TRBV12-1	TRBJ2-1	.	.
TGTGCCAGTAGTATATCAGGTATGAACACTGAAGCTTTCTTT	CASSISGMNTEAFF	TRBV19	TRBJ1-1	.	.
TGTGCCAGCAGCTTAGGAGGGACAGGATGGGCAGGGGACACCGGGGAGCTGTTTTTT	CASSLGGTGWAGDTGELFF	TRBV7-9	TRBJ2-2	TRBD1	.
TGTGCCAGCAGTCCACAGGGCAGCTCCTACGAGCAGTACTTC	CASSPQGSSYEQYF	TRBV2	TRBJ2-7	.	.
TGCGCCAGCAGCCCACTAAACACTAACAATGAGCAGTTCTTC	CASSPLNTNNEQFF	TRBV4-1	TRBJ2-1	.	.
TGTGCCAGCAAATCTACCTCGGGGGGCTCAGAGACCCAGTACTTC	CASKSTSGGSETQYF	TRBV28	TRBJ2-5	.	.
TGTGCCAGCAGTGAATTTGGGGCCGCCTCGGGTGAAAAACTGTTTTTT	CASSEFGAASGEKLFF	TRBV2	TRBJ1-4	.	.
TGCGCCAGCAGCTTGATCGACAGGGGGCTGAACACTGAAGCTTTCTTT	CASSLIDRGLNTEAFF	TRBV5-1	TRBJ1-1	TRBD1	.
TGTGCCAGCAGCTTAGTCGGGACTTCCACAGATACGCAGTATTTT	CASSLVGTSTDTQYF	TRBV11-2	TRBJ2-3	.	few
TGTGCCAGCAGTTCACCGGGACAGGGGTCTTACGAGCAGTACTTC	CASSSPGQGSYEQYF	TRBV28	TRBJ2-7	TRBD1	.
TGTGCCAGCAGTTACTCTGTAGCGGGGGGAGGAGGAGAGCAGTACTTC	CASSYSVAGGGGEQYF	TRBV6-5	TRBJ2-7	TRBD2	.
TGTGCCAGCAGCCAACTCGGACAGGGGAACTACAATGAGCAGTTCTTC	CASSQLGQGNYNEQFF	TRBV4-2	TRBJ2-1	TRBD1	few
TGTGCCACCGAAAATCGGGACTTATACAATGAGCAGTTCTTC	CATENRDLYNEQFF	TRBV6-5	TRBJ2-1	.	.
TGTGCCAGCAGCCACTATACAGAGACCCAGTACTTC	CASSHYTETQYF	TRBV6-1	TRBJ2-5	.	.
TGTGCCAGCCGCCGTTCCCTATACGAGCAGTACTTC	CASRRSLYEQYF	TRBV2	TRBJ2-7	.	.
TGTGCCAGCAGCGGACAGGTCCAAGAGACCCAGTACTTC	CASSGQVQETQYF	TRBV6-1	TRBJ2-5	TRBD1	.
TGCAGCGTTGGACTAGCGGCTTACGAGCAGTACTTC	CSVGLAAYEQYF	TRBV29-1	TRBJ2-7	TRBD2	.
TGTGCCAGCAAGGGACAGGGGGGCAATCAGCCCCAGCATTTT	CASKGQGGNQPQHF	TRBV2	TRBJ1-5	TRBD1	.
TGTTCCAGCAGTCGAGGGCCTGGTGGCTACACCTTC	CSSSRGPGGYTF	TRBV7-9	TRBJ1-2	.	.
TGTGCCAGCAGCTTCTCGGACAGGGGATATCAGCCCCAGCATTTT	CASSFSDRGYQPQHF	TRBV5-6	TRBJ1-5	TRBD1	.
TGTGCCAGCCCCCCATCGGGGGGATCAGATACGCAGTATTTT	CASPPSGGSDTQYF	TRBV7-9	TRBJ2-3	TRBD2	.
TGTGCCAGCAGCTTAGGCCGACTCATGAACACTGAAGCTTTCTTT	CASSLGRLMNTEAFF	TRBV7-9	TRBJ1-1	.	once
TGTGCCAGCAGGGGGACTAGCGGGGTCTACGAGCAGTACTTC	CASRGTSGVYEQYF	TRBV2	TRBJ2-7	TRBD2	.
TGTGCCAGCAGCTTGGGGAGGCCTCGGGGGGAGCAGTTCTTC	CASSLGRPRGEQFF	TRBV7-3	TRBJ2-1	.	.
TGTGCCAGCAGCTTGGCGCAGGGGGTGATGAACACTGAAGCTTTCTTT	CASSLAQGVMNTEAFF	TRBV5-4	TRBJ1-1	TRBD1	few
TGTGCCAGCAGCCAAGATTTGACTAGCGGAGCCTACAATGAGCAGTTCTTC	CASSQDLTSGAYNEQFF	TRBV4-2	TRBJ2-1	TRBD2	few
TGCGCCAGCAGCTTGGATGTCCGGGGCACCGGGGAGCTGTTTTTT	CASSLDVRGTGELFF	TRBV5-1	TRBJ2-2	.	.
TGTGCCAGCAGCTTCCCCGGGGGCGAGCAGTACTTC	CASSFPGGEQYF	TRBV5-5	TRBJ2-7	.	.
TGTGCCAGCTCACCACTAGCGGGGGGGCCTACAGATACGCAGTATTTT	CASSPLAGGPTDTQYF	TRBV18	TRBJ2-3	TRBD2	.
TGTGCCAGCAGTGGGACAGGGACTCTGAACACTGAAGCTTTCTTT	CASSGTGTLNTEAFF	TRBV2	TRBJ1-1	TRBD1	.
TGCGCCAGCAGCCCGGACAGACTCTCTGGAAACACCATATATTTT	CASSPDRLSGNTIYF	TRBV5-1	TRBJ1-3	.	few
TGTGCCAGCAGCGTAGGACAGCTCAATTCACCCCTCCACTTT	CASSVGQLNSPLHF	TRBV9	TRBJ1-6	.	few
TGTGCCAGTAACTCCATGACAGGGGCGATCACAGATACGCAGTATTTT	CASNSMTGAITDTQYF	TRBV19	TRBJ2-3	TRBD1	few
TGTGCCAGCAGCTATACGACAGCCGAGCAGTACTTC	CASSYTTAEQYF	TRBV11-2	TRBJ2-7	.	.
TGTGCCTGGAGTGAACTAGCGGGAGGGAATGAGCAGTTCTTC	CAWSELAGGNEQFF	TRBV30	TRBJ2-1	TRBD2	.
TGTGCCAGTAGTATCCAGGGGGCTCGGTCCTACGAGCAGTACTTC	CASSIQGARSYEQYF	TRBV19	TRBJ2-7	TRBD1	.
TGTGCCAGCAGCTTGGCCGCCAGGGGGCCTTTGGATGAAGCTTTCTTT	CASSLAARGPLDEAFF	TRBV5-6	TRBJ1-1	TRBD1	.
TGCGCCAGCAGGGGGACAGACAATCAGCCCCAGCATTTT	CASRGTDNQPQHF	TRBV5-1	TRBJ1-5	TRBD1	once
TGTGCCAGCAGTAAAGGGGGACAGTGGGGCGAGCAGTACTTC	CASSKGGQWGEQYF	TRBV27	TRBJ2-7	TRBD1	.
TGTGCCAGCAGTGCTGTGACACCCACTGAAGCTTTCTTT	CASSAVTPTEAFF	TRBV6-1	TRBJ1-1	.	.
TGTGCCAGCAGCTCGGGCGCTAGCCGTGGAGATACGCAGTATTTT	CASSSGASRGDTQYF	TRBV7-9	TRBJ2-3	.	.
TGTGCCAGCAGGAGGGACAAACCCTACGATTTATACTTC	CASRRDKPYDLYF	TRBV6-5	TRBJ2-7	.	.
TGTGCCAGTAGAACCCCGGGAGGGTTAGGCAATCAGCCCCAGCATTTT	CASRTPGGLGNQPQHF	TRBV19	TRBJ1-5	.	.
TGTGCCACCAGCAGAGATCGCGCGGGCACAGATACGCAGTATTTT	CATSRDRAGTDTQYF	TRBV15	TRBJ2-3	.	.
TGTGCCAGTAGTGCCGGTTGGAATCAGCCCCAGCATTTT	CASSAGWNQPQHF	TRBV19	TRBJ1-5	.	.
TGTGCCAGCAGTGCCCAAACAGGGGGTTATCAGCCCCAGCATTTT	CASSAQTGGYQPQHF	TRBV6-1	TRBJ1-5	TRBD1	.
TGTGCCAGCAGTTCCCTTTGGACAGGGGCTGTCTATGGCTACACCTTC	CASSSLWTGAVYGYTF	TRBV28	TRBJ1-2	TRBD1	.
TGTGCCAGCAGCAGGGGACAGCTGAACACTGAAGCTTTCTTT	CASSRGQLNTEAFF	TRBV5-4	TRBJ1-1	TRBD1	.
TGTGCCAGCAGTGACCCGCGGGGGCATGGGGAGACCCAGTACTTC	CASSDPRGHGETQYF	TRBV2	TRBJ2-5	.	few